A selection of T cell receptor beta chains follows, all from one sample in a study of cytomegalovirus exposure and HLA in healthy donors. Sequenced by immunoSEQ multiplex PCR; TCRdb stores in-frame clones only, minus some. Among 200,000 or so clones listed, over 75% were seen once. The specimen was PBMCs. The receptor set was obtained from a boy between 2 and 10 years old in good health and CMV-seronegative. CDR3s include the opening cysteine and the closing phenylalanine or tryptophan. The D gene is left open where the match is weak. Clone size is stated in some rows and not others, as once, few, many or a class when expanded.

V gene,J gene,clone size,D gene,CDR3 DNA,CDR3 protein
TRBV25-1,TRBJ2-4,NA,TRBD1,TGTGCCAGCAGTGACAGGGGGCGGAACATTCAGTACTTC,CASSDRGRNIQYF
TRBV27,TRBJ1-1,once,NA,TGTGCCAGCAGTTTACACGCTCGACAGGACACTGAAGCTTTCTTT,CASSLHARQDTEAFF
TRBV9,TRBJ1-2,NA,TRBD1,TGTGCCAGCAGCGGGCAGGGGGGCTCGGATGGCTACACCTTC,CASSGQGGSDGYTF
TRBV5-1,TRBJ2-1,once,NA,TGCGCCAGCAGCCAACAGGGAGTCGCTTACAATGAGCAGTTCTTC,CASSQQGVAYNEQFF
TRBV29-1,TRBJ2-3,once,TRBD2,TGCAGCGGGCAGCGGGGGGGTGCAGATACGCAGTATTTT,CSGQRGGADTQYF
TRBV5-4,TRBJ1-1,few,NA,TGTGCCAGCAGCTTCAGGGGTGGAACTGAAGCTTTCTTT,CASSFRGGTEAFF
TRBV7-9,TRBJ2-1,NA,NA,TGTGCCAGCAGCAAAACAACAGGCAATGAGCAGTTCTTC,CASSKTTGNEQFF
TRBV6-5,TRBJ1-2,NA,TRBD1,TGTGCCAGCAGTCGGACAGGGGGGGCCTATGGCTACACCTTC,CASSRTGGAYGYTF
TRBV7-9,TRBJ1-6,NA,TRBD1,TGTGCCAGCGAAGGGACAGGGGCTGCTTCACCCCTCCACTTT,CASEGTGAASPLHF
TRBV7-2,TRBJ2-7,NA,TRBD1,TGTGCCAGCAGCCCCCAGGGGACAGGCTTCTACGAGCAGTACTTC,CASSPQGTGFYEQYF
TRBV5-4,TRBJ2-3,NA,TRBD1,TGTGCCAGCAGCCCGCTAGGGACAGGGAGGGGGGATACGCAGTATTTT,CASSPLGTGRGDTQYF
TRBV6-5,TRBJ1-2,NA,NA,TGTGCCAGCAGTTACTCCACATATGGCTACACCTTC,CASSYSTYGYTF
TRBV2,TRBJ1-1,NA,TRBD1,TGTGCCAGCAGTGAAGAGGGACAGGGTGTCACTGAAGCTTTCTTT,CASSEEGQGVTEAFF
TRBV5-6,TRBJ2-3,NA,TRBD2,TGTGCCAGCAGCTCCGGGACTAGCTCTATCCGCACAGATACGCAGTATTTT,CASSSGTSSIRTDTQYF
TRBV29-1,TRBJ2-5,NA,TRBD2,TGCAGCGTTCTAGCGGGGCGGACCCAGTACTTC,CSVLAGRTQYF
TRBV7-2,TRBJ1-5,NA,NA,TGTGCCAGCAGCCACAACAGGAATCAGCCCCAGCATTTT,CASSHNRNQPQHF
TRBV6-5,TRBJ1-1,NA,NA,TGTGCCAGCAGTTACTCGAGGTTCAACACTGAAGCTTTCTTT,CASSYSRFNTEAFF
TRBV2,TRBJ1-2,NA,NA,TGTGCCAGCAGTGATCGCAGGGTGGCGGAGGGCTACACCTTC,CASSDRRVAEGYTF
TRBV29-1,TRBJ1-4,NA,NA,TGCAGCGTTGCCCCAGGGGAGGGGGAAAAACTGTTTTTT,CSVAPGEGEKLFF
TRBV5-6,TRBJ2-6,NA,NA,TGTGCCAGCAGCACCTCTCGCGGGACTGGGGCCAACGTCCTGACTTTC,CASSTSRGTGANVLTF
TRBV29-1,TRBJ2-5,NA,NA,TGCAGCGTTGTATCCCGAGGGATAGAGACCCAGTACTTC,CSVVSRGIETQYF
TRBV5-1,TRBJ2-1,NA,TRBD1,TGCGCCAGCAGCTTGGAGCGGACAGGGGTCTTGAATGAGCAGTTCTTC,CASSLERTGVLNEQFF
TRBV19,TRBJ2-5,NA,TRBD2,TGTGCCAGTAAAATACGGGGGGGCGCGGCTCTTGAGACCCAGTACTTC,CASKIRGGAALETQYF
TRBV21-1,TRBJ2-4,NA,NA,TGTGCCAGCAGCAAAGCGGGGGGGCCTGGCAAAAACATTCAGTACTTC,CASSKAGGPGKNIQYF
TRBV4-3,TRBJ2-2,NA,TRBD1,TGCGCCAGCAGCCGTTTACAGGGGGGCGGGGAGCTGTTTTTT,CASSRLQGGGELFF
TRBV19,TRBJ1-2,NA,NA,TGTGCCAGTAGGCCAAACTCAAACTATGGCTACACCTTC,CASRPNSNYGYTF
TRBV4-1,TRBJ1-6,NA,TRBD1,TGCGCCAGCAGCCAAGTTATAACCGGGACAGTTGGTTCACCCCTCCACTTT,CASSQVITGTVGSPLHF